This T cell receptor beta chain was obtained from a study of cytomegalovirus exposure and HLA in healthy donors. CDR3 size: 16 residues. V lost 6 bases to trimming and J lost 0 bases, with 14 bases between them. The germline V gene encodes CDR1 MNHNY and CDR2 SVGAGI (reference sequence). Points from the study as a whole: While the bulk of TCR sequences proved rare, some public TCRs turned up in many donors. Most CMV-associated TCR beta chains appeared HLA-restricted in a later analysis.

On this clone itself: Its antigen is undetermined.

Use of 60 Vbeta and 13 Jbeta primers characterized the PCR. Sequencing used immunoSEQ multiplex PCR; TCRdb keeps in-frame clones, though not all of them. The sample lists 150,000 to 200,000 clones, 70% occurring once. Sequencing input: PBMCs. The receptor was derived from a man between 18 and 29 years old in good health and CMV-seropositive. The J gene is TRBJ1-4, the V gene TRBV6-6; a possible D gene is TRBD1 (6 bases). As DNA, the CDR3 is TGTGCCAGCAGGCACGGGGGGCACGCAACTAATGAAAAACTGTTTTTT. Its protein product is CASRHGGHATNEKLFF.